A single sample is the source of the 15 T cell receptor beta chains below, sequenced in a study of blood T cells in healthy people across ages. Sample-barcoded 5' priming and a J-beta primer mix drove a second PCR of roughly 6 to 12 cycles. One entry per CDR3 protein results from TCRdb running MiXCR on the 5' RACE reads. The data hold 1.4 million to 1.5 million distinct CDR3 sequences, with around two fifths observed a single time. The source material was blood. These receptors all stem from a woman aged 18 to 35 in good health.

The J gene is TRBJ2-1, the V gene TRBV20-1, with D unresolved. Germline values: CDR1 DFQATT, CDR2 SNEGSKA (reference sequence). The CDR3 consists of 13 residues. The V end lost 6 bases, the J end lost 6 bases, and 15 bases lay between the germline ends. CDR3 sequence (DNA): TGCAGTGCCCATCGATCTATGGGCAATGAGCAGTTCTTC. Residues: CSAHRSMGNEQFF.

This clonotype was counted ten times or more. The chain joins TRBV11-2 to TRBJ2-1; no clear D gene. From germline, CDR1 is SGHAT and CDR2 FQNNGV. The length of the CDR3 is 13 residues. V lost 5 bases and J 0 bases, leaving 5 bases between the germline ends. CDR3 in DNA: TGTGCCAGCAGCGGGATCTCCTACAATGAGCAGTTCTTC. This encodes CASSGISYNEQFF.

This clonotype was observed a few times. The V and J genes are TRBV29-1 and TRBJ2-7, with 8 bases identical to TRBD2. The CDR3 is 13 residues long. Germline assignment: CDR1 SQVTM and CDR2 ANQGSEA. Trimming removed 4 bases from V and 7 bases from J; junction bases left unmatched: 9. The CDR3 nucleotides read TGCAGCGTTGCCGGGGGGGCCGTTGGGGAGCAGTACTTC. Translation gives CSVAGGAVGEQYF.

Concerning this clonotype itself: A much larger clone sits a single nucleotide away, making a read error possible. V and J are TRBV12-3 or TRBV12-4 and TRBJ2-5; D remains ambiguous. CDR3 length: 11 residues. The CDR3 DNA reads TGTGCCAGCAGTACTTCAGAGACCCGGTACTTC. This gives the protein CASSTSETRYF.

This clonotype turned up a few times. The genes are TRBV20-1 and TRBJ2-1; possible D gene TRBD2, 5 bases. V lost 6 bases, J lost 7 bases, and 16 bases lay in between. This CDR3 region has 13 residues. Germline V gene data show CDR1 as DFQATT and CDR2 as SNEGSKA (reference sequence). The CDR3 bases are TGCAGTGCCGCACGGCTAGCTCGGAATGAGCAGTTCTTC. It codes for CSAARLARNEQFF.

The chain couples TRBV10-3 to TRBJ2-5; D unresolved. The V and J ends lost 10 bases and 0 bases respectively, with 6 bases between them. Germline-derived CDR1 and CDR2 are ENHRY and SYGVKD. The CDR3 covers 11 residues. The CDR3 protein is CATKYQETQYF. In nucleotides, the CDR3 is TGTGCCACTAAGTACCAAGAGACCCAGTACTTC.

The table lists this clonotype with a few counts. The DNA of the CDR3 is TGTGCCAGCAGTTTCGGGGGTCCGGGGGAGGGCTATGGCTACACCTTC. Translation gives CASSFGGPGEGYGYTF. The chain recombines TRBV27 with TRBJ1-2; maybe TRBD1 (5 bases). There are 16 residues in the CDR3. Germline loops: CDR1 MNHEY, CDR2 SMNVEV (reference sequence). The V gene lost 3 bases and the J gene lost 4 bases, with 18 bases spanning the gap.

The V gene is TRBV12-3 or TRBV12-4, the J gene TRBJ2-5; 7 bases agree with TRBD2. The CDR3 spans 15 residues. J lost 2 bases, V lost 1 base, and 4 bases had no gene match. The CDR3 sequence: CASSLVSGTQETQYF. CDR3 nucleotides: TGTGCCAGCAGTTTAGTCAGCGGGACGCAAGAGACCCAGTACTTC.

The V call is TRBV13, the J call TRBJ2-7; 8 bases align to TRBD2. CDR1 is PRHDT and CDR2 is FYEKMQ in the germline V gene (reference sequence). Trimming at V came to 1 base and at J to 2 bases, leaving 4 bases not matched to a gene. This CDR3 has 15 residues. CDR3 in DNA: TGTGCCAGCAGCTTAGTAGCGGGGTGGCCCTACGAGCAGTACTTC. This gives the protein CASSLVAGWPYEQYF.

Ten or more counts support this clonotype. The chain employs TRBV29-1 and TRBJ2-7; the D gene could be TRBD1 or TRBD2 (5 bases each). V gave up 5 bases and J gave up 6 bases, with 11 bases separating them. This CDR3 has 11 residues. Germline CDR1 SQVTM, CDR2 ANQGSEA. CDR3 sequence reads: CSVRGLGEQYF. The DNA of the CDR3 is TGCAGCGTTCGGGGCCTGGGCGAGCAGTACTTC.

This clonotype was recorded at least ten times. The chain recombines TRBV20-1 with TRBJ2-5; tentative D call: TRBD2 (5 bases). CDR1 DFQATT and CDR2 SNEGSKA come from the germline V gene (reference sequence). The length of the CDR3 is 17 residues. The ends were cut back, 1 base at V and 2 bases at J, with 20 bases in the middle. CDR3 DNA sequence: TGCAGTGCTAGAGGTTCATTCCTAGCAGGACCTCAAGAGACCCAGTACTTC. Amino acid sequence: CSARGSFLAGPQETQYF.

The V gene is TRBV6-2 or TRBV6-3, the J gene TRBJ2-5, with 9 bases fitting TRBD2. The ends lost 5 bases at V and 13 bases at J; junction bases unmatched: 11. The CDR3 contains 13 residues. Germline V gene sequence: CDR1 MNHEY, CDR2 SVGEGT. CDR3 residues: CASSIRTSALGYF. As DNA, the CDR3 is TGTGCCAGCAGTATCCGGACTAGCGCCCTCGGGTACTTC.

The J gene is TRBJ1-2, the V gene TRBV3-1; D is undetermined. The CDR3 contains 15 residues. Looked up from germline, CDR1 is LGHDT and CDR2 is YNNKEL (reference sequence). The V and J ends lost 0 bases and 4 bases respectively, with 12 bases between them. This CDR3 reads CASSQDYSGAYGYTF. The CDR3 DNA is TGTGCCAGCAGCCAAGATTATTCCGGAGCCTATGGCTACACCTTC.

This clonotype has just a few counts. V is TRBV5-5 and J is TRBJ2-5; 8 positions agree with TRBD2. The J segment lost 5 bases and the V segment lost 1 base, leaving 10 bases of the junction unmatched. The CDR3 consists of 16 residues. CDR1 is SGHKS, CDR2 YYEKEE, per germline (reference sequence). CDR3 amino acids: CASSLQSRSGGETQYF. The DNA for the CDR3 is TGTGCCAGCAGCTTGCAGTCCAGGAGCGGGGGTGAGACCCAGTACTTC.

This clonotype was counted between two and nine times. The genes are TRBV9 and TRBJ1-2; D is possibly TRBD1 (5 bases). This CDR3 has 16 amino acids. Germline CDR1 reads SGDLS; CDR2 reads YYNGEE. Deletions cut 3 bases from V and 4 bases from J, with 19 bases between. Written as DNA, the CDR3 is TGTGCCAGCAGCGACCGCCGGGCAGGGTCATCCTATGGCTACACCTTC. Amino acids: CASSDRRAGSSYGYTF.